The 4 T cell receptor beta chains below come from one sample, sequenced in a study of low-dose radiotherapy and immunotherapy resistance in tumors. Documented time point: before trial treatment. Both a constant-region primer and a V-primer adapter served to amplify TCRs across roughly 22 PCR cycles. TCRdb re-analysed the reads in MiXCR, keeping a single row per CDR3 protein. The sample holds tens of thousands of distinct CDR3 sequences; about 12% are singletons and the top ten take 5.5% to 7.5%. This sample comprised PBMCs, obtained before treatment. The source is a female donor with ovarian cancer.

This clonotype appeared many times. The J gene is TRBJ1-5, the V gene TRBV6-2 or TRBV6-3, with 7 positions matching TRBD1. V dropped 6 bases and J dropped 1; count of bases not matched to a gene: 9. CDR1 is MNHEY and CDR2 is SVGEGT in the germline V gene. CDR3 length equals 16 residues. Written as DNA, the CDR3 is TGTGCCAGCAGCGACAGGGCCGCGATAAGCAATCAGCCCCAGCATTTT. Translating gives CASSDRAAISNQPQHF.

The table lists this clonotype with many counts. The chain combines TRBV7-2 with TRBJ2-3; tentatively, D is TRBD1 or TRBD2 (5 bases each). The CDR3 contains 15 residues. CDR1 is SGHTA and CDR2 is FQGNSA in the germline V gene. V was cut by 2 bases and J by 0 bases, with 9 bases left in between. CDR3 region: CASSLRGLSTDTQYF. CDR3 bases: TGTGCCAGCAGCTTACGGGGCCTCAGCACAGATACGCAGTATTTT.

At least ten counts were recorded for this clonotype. The genes are TRBV19 and TRBJ1-3; unclear D gene. Germline V CDR1 and CDR2: LNHDA, SQIVND (reference sequence). This CDR3 spans 15 amino acids. With 3 bases removed from V and 0 bases from J, the gap between germline ends came to 9 bases. CDR3 sequence reads: CASSIFTGSGNTIYF. The CDR3 DNA sequence: TGTGCCAGTAGTATCTTCACCGGCTCTGGAAACACCATATATTTT. The variable domain in full, with the rest retrieved from reference TRBV19 and TRBJ1-3, is DGGITQSPKYLFRKEGQNVTLSCEQNLNHDAMYWYRQDPGQGLRLIYYSQIVNDFQKGDIAEGYSVSREKKESFPLTVTSAQKNPTAFYLCASSIFTGSGNTIYFGEGSWLTVV.

This clonotype was detected a few times. This sequence joins TRBV20-1 and TRBJ2-7, with D perhaps TRBD1 (6 bases). This CDR3 region has 13 residues. From germline, CDR1 is DFQATT and CDR2 SNEGSKA (reference sequence). The V and J ends lost 3 bases and 6 bases respectively, with 15 bases between them. The CDR3 loop is CSASRQVPPEQYF. The DNA of the CDR3 is TGCAGTGCTAGTCGACAGGTACCTCCCGAGCAGTACTTC.